Reported below is one TCR beta chain. Its antigen remains unknown. These data belong to a study of identical twins. The study, taken as a whole, reports: Because invariant MAIT and iNKT cells could be present, zero-insertion analyses could be partly confounded. Abundant beta clonotypes from cord blood had fewer insertions, unlike memory repertoires, which showed none. A cross-sectional statistical analysis, not follow-up of the same donors, supported the conclusions.

The CDR3 consists of 16 residues. J lost 5 bases, V lost 1 base, and 9 bases had no gene match. A single record per CDR3 protein comes from TCRdb applying MiXCR to the 5' RACE reads. Among about 530,000 distinct CDR3 sequences listed, more than 20% were seen once. The same data also contributed to another study, on yellow fever vaccine responses in identical twins.

Sequenced input: CD4+ T cells sorted from blood. This chain joins TRBV12-3 or TRBV12-4 and TRBJ2-5; 8 nucleotides agree with TRBD1. The sequence derives from a young woman in good health. Here the CDR3 reads CASSLVQGVRRETQYF. CDR3 nucleotide sequence: TGTGCCAGCAGTTTAGTACAGGGGGTTCGAAGGGAGACCCAGTACTTC.